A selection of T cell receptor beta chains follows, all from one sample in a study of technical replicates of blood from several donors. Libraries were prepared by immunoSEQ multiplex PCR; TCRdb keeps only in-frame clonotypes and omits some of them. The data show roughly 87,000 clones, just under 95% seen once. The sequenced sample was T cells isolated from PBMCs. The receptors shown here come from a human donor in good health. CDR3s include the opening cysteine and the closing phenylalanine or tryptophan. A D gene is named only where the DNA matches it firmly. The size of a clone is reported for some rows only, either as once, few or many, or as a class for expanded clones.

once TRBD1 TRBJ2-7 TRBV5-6 CASSLYYNRGEYEQYF TGTGCCAGCAGCTTATACTATAACAGGGGAGAGTACGAGCAGTACTTC
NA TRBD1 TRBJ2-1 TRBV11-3 CASSPKSGGNEQFF TGTGCCAGCAGCCCCAAGTCAGGGGGAAATGAGCAGTTCTTC
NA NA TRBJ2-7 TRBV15 CATSNARGVNYEQYF TGTGCCACCAGCAACGCCCGGGGTGTCAACTACGAGCAGTACTTC
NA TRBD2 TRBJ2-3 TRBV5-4 CASSLEGTTISTQYF TGTGCCAGCAGCTTGGAAGGGACTACCATAAGTACGCAGTATTTT
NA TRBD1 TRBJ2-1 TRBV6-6 CASGGTGPLNEQFF TGTGCCAGCGGGGGGACAGGTCCTCTGAATGAGCAGTTCTTC
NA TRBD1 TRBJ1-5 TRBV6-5 CASSSQGASNQPQHF TGTGCCAGCAGTTCCCAGGGGGCGAGCAATCAGCCCCAGCATTTT
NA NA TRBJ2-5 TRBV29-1 CSGLVEETQYF TGCAGCGGTCTAGTCGAAGAGACCCAGTACTTC
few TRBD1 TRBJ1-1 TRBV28 CASRPGTGWMNTEAFF TGTGCCAGCAGACCAGGGACAGGGTGGATGAACACTGAAGCTTTCTTT
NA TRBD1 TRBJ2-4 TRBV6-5 CASSYRGPNIQYF TGTGCCAGCAGTTACAGGGGGCCAAACATTCAGTACTTC
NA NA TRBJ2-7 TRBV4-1 CASSQSGEAGYEQYF TGCGCCAGCAGCCAATCTGGCGAGGCAGGGTACGAGCAGTACTTC
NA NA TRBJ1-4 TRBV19 CASSIRRGTNEKLFF TGTGCCAGTAGTATACGTAGGGGTACTAATGAAAAACTGTTTTTT
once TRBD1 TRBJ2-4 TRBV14 CASSPRDRTNIQYF TGTGCCAGCAGCCCCCGGGACAGAACAAACATTCAGTACTTC
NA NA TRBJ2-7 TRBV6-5 CASKPGQTYEQYF TGTGCCAGTAAACCCGGACAGACCTACGAGCAGTACTTC
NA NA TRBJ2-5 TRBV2 CADSYSTDYQETQYF TGTGCCGACTCTTATTCGACGGACTACCAAGAGACCCAGTACTTC
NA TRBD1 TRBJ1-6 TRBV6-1 CASSEVTGGYSPLHF TGTGCCAGCAGTGAAGTGACAGGGGGCTATTCACCCCTCCACTTT
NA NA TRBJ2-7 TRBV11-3 CASSIRGADEQYF TGTGCCAGCAGTATACGGGGGGCGGACGAGCAGTACTTC
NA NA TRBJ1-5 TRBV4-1 CASSQRESGSGPQHF TGCGCCAGCAGCCAACGGGAGTCGGGGAGCGGGCCCCAGCATTTT
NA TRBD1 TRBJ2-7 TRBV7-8 CASSFNPGQIYEQYF TGTGCCAGCAGCTTCAATCCGGGACAGATCTACGAGCAGTACTTC
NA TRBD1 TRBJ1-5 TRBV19 CASGILGTGGNQPQHF TGTGCCAGTGGGATTTTAGGGACAGGGGGCAATCAGCCCCAGCATTTT
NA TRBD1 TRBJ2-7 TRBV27 CASRTGVYEQYF TGTGCCAGCAGAACAGGGGTCTACGAGCAGTACTTC
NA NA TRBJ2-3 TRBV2 CASSEGGRPDTQYF TGTGCCAGCAGTGAAGGGGGGAGGCCAGATACGCAGTATTTT
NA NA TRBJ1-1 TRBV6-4 CASSEQMLTEAFF TGTGCCAGCAGTGAACAGATGTTGACTGAAGCTTTCTTT
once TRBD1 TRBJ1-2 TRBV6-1 CASRGQVFQYGYTF TGTGCCAGCAGGGGACAGGTCTTCCAATATGGCTACACCTTC
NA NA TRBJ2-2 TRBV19 CASSIDRRETLGGELFF TGTGCCAGTAGTATAGATAGGAGGGAGACTCTTGGCGGGGAGCTGTTTTTT
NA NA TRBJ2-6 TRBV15 CATSRDRQAGANVLTF TGTGCCACCAGCAGAGATAGGCAGGCTGGGGCCAACGTCCTGACTTTC
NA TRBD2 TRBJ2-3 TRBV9 CASSVGLAETDTQYF TGTGCCAGCAGCGTAGGACTAGCGGAAACAGATACGCAGTATTTT
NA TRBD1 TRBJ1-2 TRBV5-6 CASSLEGPGTGANYGYTF TGTGCCAGCAGCTTGGAAGGCCCCGGGACAGGGGCCAACTATGGCTACACCTTC
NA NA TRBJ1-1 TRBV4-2 CASSQVTEIPAFF TGTGCCAGCAGCCAAGTGACGGAGATCCCCGCTTTCTTT
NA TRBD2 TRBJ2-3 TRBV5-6 CASSPSGRARSDTQYF TGTGCCAGCAGCCCCAGCGGGAGGGCCCGGTCAGATACGCAGTATTTT
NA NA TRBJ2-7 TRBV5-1 CASKAGMAYEQYF TGCGCCAGTAAAGCAGGGATGGCCTACGAGCAGTACTTC
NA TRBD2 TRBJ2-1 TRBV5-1 CASSWTSGGAHEQFF TGCGCCAGCAGCTGGACTAGCGGGGGGGCACATGAGCAGTTCTTC
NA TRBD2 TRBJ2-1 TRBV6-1 CASTLAGIYNEQFF TGTGCCAGCACACTAGCGGGGATCTACAATGAGCAGTTCTTC
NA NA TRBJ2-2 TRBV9 CASSGFVGTPSTGELFF TGTGCCAGCAGCGGGTTCGTCGGGACACCCTCCACCGGGGAGCTGTTTTTT
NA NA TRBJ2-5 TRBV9 CASSVAGEETQYF TGTGCCAGCAGCGTAGCCGGGGAAGAGACCCAGTACTTC
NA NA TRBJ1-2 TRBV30 CAWQGFGRWGGYTF TGTGCCTGGCAGGGGTTCGGGAGGTGGGGTGGCTACACCTTC
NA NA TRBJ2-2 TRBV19 CASKFMRGQKTGELFF TGTGCCAGTAAATTCATGCGGGGACAGAAAACCGGGGAGCTGTTTTTT
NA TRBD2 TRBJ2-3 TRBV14 CASSQAGLAGGTQYF TGTGCCAGCAGCCAGGCGGGACTAGCGGGTGGTACGCAGTATTTT
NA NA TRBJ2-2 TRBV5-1 CASSLVGSNTGELFF TGCGCCAGCAGCTTGGTCGGGTCGAACACCGGGGAGCTGTTTTTT
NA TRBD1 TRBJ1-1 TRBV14 CASSVHRGDTEAFF TGTGCCAGCAGCGTCCACAGGGGTGACACTGAAGCTTTCTTT
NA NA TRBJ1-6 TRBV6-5 CASSRERENSPLHF TGTGCCAGCAGCCGGGAGCGGGAAAACTCACCCCTCCACTTT
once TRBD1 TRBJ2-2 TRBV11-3 CASSLEGQGTGELFF TGTGCCAGCAGCTTAGAGGGACAGGGGACCGGGGAGCTGTTTTTT
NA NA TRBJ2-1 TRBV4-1 CASSLRTSSSYNEQFF TGCGCCAGCAGCCTCAGGACATCGAGCTCCTACAATGAGCAGTTCTTC
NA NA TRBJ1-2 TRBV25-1 CATRNDYGYTF TGTGCAACACGCAATGACTATGGCTACACCTTC
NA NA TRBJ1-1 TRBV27 CASSPGYEAFF TGTGCCAGCAGTCCCGGGTATGAAGCTTTCTTT
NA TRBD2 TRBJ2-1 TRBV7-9 CASSTRLAGYNEQFF TGTGCCAGCAGCACAAGACTAGCGGGCTACAATGAGCAGTTCTTC
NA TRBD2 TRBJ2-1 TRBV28 CASSSLLAGDEQFF TGTGCCAGCAGTTCGTTACTAGCGGGAGATGAGCAGTTCTTC